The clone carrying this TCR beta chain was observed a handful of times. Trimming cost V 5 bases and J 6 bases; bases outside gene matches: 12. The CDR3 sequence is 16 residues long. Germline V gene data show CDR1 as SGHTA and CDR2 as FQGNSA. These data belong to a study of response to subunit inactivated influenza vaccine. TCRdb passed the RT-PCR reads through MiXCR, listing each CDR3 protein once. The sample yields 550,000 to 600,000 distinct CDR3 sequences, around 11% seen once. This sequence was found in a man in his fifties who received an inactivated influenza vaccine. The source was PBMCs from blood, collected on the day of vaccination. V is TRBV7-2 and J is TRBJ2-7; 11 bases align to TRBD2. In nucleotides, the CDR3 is TGTGCCAGCAGCCCCGGAAGACTAGCGGGAACCTCCGAGCAGTACTTC. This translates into CASSPGRLAGTSEQYF.